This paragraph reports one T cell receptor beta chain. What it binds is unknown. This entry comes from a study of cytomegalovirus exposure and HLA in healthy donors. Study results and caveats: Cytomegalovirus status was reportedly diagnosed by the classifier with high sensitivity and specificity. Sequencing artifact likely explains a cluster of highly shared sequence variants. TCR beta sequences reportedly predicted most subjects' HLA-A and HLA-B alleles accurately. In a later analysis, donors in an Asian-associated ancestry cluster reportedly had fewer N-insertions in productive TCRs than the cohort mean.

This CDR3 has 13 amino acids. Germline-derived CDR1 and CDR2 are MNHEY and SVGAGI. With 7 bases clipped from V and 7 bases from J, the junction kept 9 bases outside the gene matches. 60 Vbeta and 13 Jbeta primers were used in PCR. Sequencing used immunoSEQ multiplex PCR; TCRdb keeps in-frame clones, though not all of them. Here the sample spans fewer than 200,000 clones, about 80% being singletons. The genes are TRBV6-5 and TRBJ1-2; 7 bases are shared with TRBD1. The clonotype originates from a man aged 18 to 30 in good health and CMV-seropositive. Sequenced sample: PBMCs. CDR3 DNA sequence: TGTGCCAGCACTATACGGGGGACAGCTGGCTACACCTTC. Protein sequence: CASTIRGTAGYTF.